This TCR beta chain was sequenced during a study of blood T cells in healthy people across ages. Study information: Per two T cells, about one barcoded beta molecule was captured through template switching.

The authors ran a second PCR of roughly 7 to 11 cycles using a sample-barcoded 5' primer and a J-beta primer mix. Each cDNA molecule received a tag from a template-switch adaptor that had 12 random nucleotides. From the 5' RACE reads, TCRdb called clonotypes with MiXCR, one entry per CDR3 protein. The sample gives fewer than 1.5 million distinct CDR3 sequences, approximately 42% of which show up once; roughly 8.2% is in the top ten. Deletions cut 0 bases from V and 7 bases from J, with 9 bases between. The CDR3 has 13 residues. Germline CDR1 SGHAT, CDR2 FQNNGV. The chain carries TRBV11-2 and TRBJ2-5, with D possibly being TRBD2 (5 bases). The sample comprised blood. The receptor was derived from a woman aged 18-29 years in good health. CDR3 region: CASSLEAGGTQYF. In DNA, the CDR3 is TGTGCCAGCAGCTTAGAGGCGGGCGGGACCCAGTACTTC.